Listed below are T cell receptor beta chains from one sample, sequenced in a study of T cells in Graves' hyperthyroidism and ophthalmopathy. TCRdb reprocessed the multiplex PCR reads with MiXCR, giving one entry per CDR3 protein. The sample shows about 510,000 distinct CDR3 sequences, about 14% of them seen only once. Source material: blood. All receptors derive from a woman aged 35 to 49 with Graves' hyperthyroidism. CDR3s include the opening cysteine and the closing phenylalanine or tryptophan. The order of the fields is CDR3 protein, CDR3 DNA, D gene, J gene, V gene, clone size. A D gene is named only where the DNA matches it firmly. Size tells how often a clone was seen (once, few, many) or the class of an expanded clone, and some rows leave it out.

cdr3_aa: CAISDDNSPLHF
cdr3_nt: TGTGCCATCAGTGACGATAATTCACCCCTCCACTTT
d_call: -
j_call: TRBJ1-6
v_call: TRBV10-3
clone_size: -

cdr3_aa: CASSSQREAGADTQYF
cdr3_nt: TGTGCCAGCAGTTCCCAGCGGGAGGCGGGGGCAGATACGCAGTATTTT
d_call: TRBD2
j_call: TRBJ2-3
v_call: TRBV28
clone_size: -

cdr3_aa: CSARDIAEAKNIQYF
cdr3_nt: TGCAGTGCTAGAGATATAGCAGAAGCCAAAAACATTCAGTACTTC
d_call: -
j_call: TRBJ2-4
v_call: TRBV20-1
clone_size: -

cdr3_aa: CSARDTGGPGGDTQYF
cdr3_nt: TGCAGTGCTAGAGATACCGGCGGACCAGGTGGAGATACGCAGTATTTT
d_call: -
j_call: TRBJ2-3
v_call: TRBV20-1
clone_size: many

cdr3_aa: CASSESREGLPSSGANVLTF
cdr3_nt: TGTGCCAGCAGTGAATCGCGGGAGGGCCTTCCTAGCTCTGGGGCCAACGTCCTGACTTTC
d_call: TRBD2
j_call: TRBJ2-6
v_call: TRBV2
clone_size: few

cdr3_aa: CASSQTGGANTGELFF
cdr3_nt: TGCGCCAGCAGCCAGACGGGGGGCGCAAACACCGGGGAGCTGTTTTTT
d_call: -
j_call: TRBJ2-2
v_call: TRBV5-1
clone_size: many

cdr3_aa: CSARAPLAAKETQYF
cdr3_nt: TGCAGTGCTAGAGCCCCCCTAGCGGCAAAAGAGACCCAGTACTTC
d_call: TRBD2
j_call: TRBJ2-5
v_call: TRBV20-1
clone_size: -

cdr3_aa: CAISRGPAPTYEQYF
cdr3_nt: TGTGCCATCAGTAGGGGACCGGCCCCTACCTACGAGCAGTACTTC
d_call: -
j_call: TRBJ2-7
v_call: TRBV10-3
clone_size: -

cdr3_aa: CSATSQLPEQYF
cdr3_nt: TGCAGTGCTACCTCCCAACTCCCCGAGCAGTACTTC
d_call: -
j_call: TRBJ2-7
v_call: TRBV20-1
clone_size: few

cdr3_aa: CSAKPQETQYF
cdr3_nt: TGCAGTGCTAAACCTCAAGAGACCCAGTACTTC
d_call: -
j_call: TRBJ2-5
v_call: TRBV20-1
clone_size: -

cdr3_aa: CASSSRDRGPNEQYF
cdr3_nt: TGTGCCAGCAGCTCCCGGGACAGGGGGCCGAACGAGCAGTACTTC
d_call: TRBD1
j_call: TRBJ2-7
v_call: TRBV5-4
clone_size: few

cdr3_aa: CATSRATGTGYEQYF
cdr3_nt: TGTGCCACCAGCAGAGCAACCGGGACAGGATACGAGCAGTACTTC
d_call: TRBD1
j_call: TRBJ2-7
v_call: TRBV15
clone_size: -

cdr3_aa: CASVVGTGVTDTQYF
cdr3_nt: TGTGCCAGCGTAGTCGGGACGGGAGTAACAGATACGCAGTATTTT
d_call: -
j_call: TRBJ2-3
v_call: TRBV6-1
clone_size: many

cdr3_aa: CASRAVEETQYF
cdr3_nt: TGTGCCAGCAGAGCTGTGGAAGAGACCCAGTACTTC
d_call: -
j_call: TRBJ2-5
v_call: TRBV28
clone_size: many

cdr3_aa: CASSPGGFDKLFF
cdr3_nt: TGTGCCAGCTCACCAGGGGGCTTTGACAAACTGTTTTTT
d_call: -
j_call: TRBJ1-4
v_call: TRBV18
clone_size: -

cdr3_aa: CSAVPGGGGEKLFF
cdr3_nt: TGCAGTGCTGTACCAGGAGGGGGGGGAGAAAAACTGTTTTTT
d_call: -
j_call: TRBJ1-4
v_call: TRBV20-1
clone_size: -

cdr3_aa: CSVAGTAPGGAFF
cdr3_nt: TGCAGCGTCGCCGGGACAGCCCCCGGAGGAGCTTTCTTT
d_call: TRBD1
j_call: TRBJ1-1
v_call: TRBV29-1
clone_size: -

cdr3_aa: CASSWGTAGRSGNTIYF
cdr3_nt: TGTGCCAGCAGTTGGGGCACGGCAGGGAGGTCTGGAAACACCATATATTTT
d_call: -
j_call: TRBJ1-3
v_call: TRBV28
clone_size: many

cdr3_aa: CASSPQGPVGSPLHF
cdr3_nt: TGTGCCAGCAGCCCACAGGGCCCCGTGGGGTCACCCCTCCACTTT
d_call: -
j_call: TRBJ1-6
v_call: TRBV6-1
clone_size: few

cdr3_aa: CASSLVGRGPSNTEAFF
cdr3_nt: TGCGCCAGCAGCTTGGTGGGTAGGGGGCCCTCGAACACTGAAGCTTTCTTT
d_call: TRBD1
j_call: TRBJ1-1
v_call: TRBV5-1
clone_size: many

cdr3_aa: CASSSTEYQETQYF
cdr3_nt: TGTGCCAGCAGTTCCACAGAGTACCAAGAGACCCAGTACTTC
d_call: -
j_call: TRBJ2-5
v_call: TRBV6-1
clone_size: many

cdr3_aa: CASSLGRGWENIQYF
cdr3_nt: TGTGCCAGCAGTTTAGGTCGGGGTTGGGAAAACATTCAGTACTTC
d_call: -
j_call: TRBJ2-4
v_call: TRBV12-3/TRBV12-4
clone_size: -

cdr3_aa: CASSLGETGLETQYF
cdr3_nt: TGTGCCAGCAGCCTTGGAGAGACGGGGCTGGAGACCCAGTACTTC
d_call: -
j_call: TRBJ2-5
v_call: TRBV7-3
clone_size: many

cdr3_aa: CASSQVQPGGYEQYF
cdr3_nt: TGTGCCAGCAGCCAAGTCCAGCCAGGGGGCTACGAGCAGTACTTC
d_call: TRBD1
j_call: TRBJ2-7
v_call: TRBV3-1
clone_size: few

cdr3_aa: CASSLAETSWGETQYF
cdr3_nt: TGTGCCAGCAGCTTAGCGGAGACCTCCTGGGGGGAGACCCAGTACTTC
d_call: -
j_call: TRBJ2-5
v_call: TRBV7-9
clone_size: -

cdr3_aa: CASKQGSNYEQYF
cdr3_nt: TGTGCCAGCAAACAGGGGTCCAACTACGAGCAGTACTTC
d_call: TRBD1
j_call: TRBJ2-7
v_call: TRBV2
clone_size: many

cdr3_aa: CASSEPPEGTSFSYEQYF
cdr3_nt: TGCGCCAGCAGTGAGCCTCCGGAAGGGACTAGCTTCTCCTACGAGCAGTACTTC
d_call: TRBD2
j_call: TRBJ2-7
v_call: TRBV10-2
clone_size: few

cdr3_aa: CASTTALRGLVQETQYF
cdr3_nt: TGTGCCAGCACCACGGCCCTCAGGGGACTGGTGCAAGAGACCCAGTACTTC
d_call: -
j_call: TRBJ2-5
v_call: TRBV28
clone_size: -

cdr3_aa: CASRPTGSPLHF
cdr3_nt: TGTGCCAGCAGGCCGACAGGCTCACCCCTCCACTTT
d_call: -
j_call: TRBJ1-6
v_call: TRBV2
clone_size: many

cdr3_aa: CAWAQHQEKLFF
cdr3_nt: TGTGCCTGGGCCCAACACCAAGAAAAACTGTTTTTT
d_call: -
j_call: TRBJ1-4
v_call: TRBV30
clone_size: few

cdr3_aa: CASTPLISGGHEQYF
cdr3_nt: TGTGCCAGCACCCCCCTTATATCAGGGGGCCACGAGCAGTACTTC
d_call: TRBD1
j_call: TRBJ2-7
v_call: TRBV6-1
clone_size: -

cdr3_aa: CASSSKLTNEQFF
cdr3_nt: TGTGCCAGCAGTTCTAAGTTGACGAATGAGCAGTTCTTC
d_call: -
j_call: TRBJ2-1
v_call: TRBV27
clone_size: many

cdr3_aa: CASREQSGQAYIQYF
cdr3_nt: TGTGCCAGCCGCGAGCAATCTGGACAGGCCTACATTCAGTACTTC
d_call: TRBD1
j_call: TRBJ2-4
v_call: TRBV4-2
clone_size: few